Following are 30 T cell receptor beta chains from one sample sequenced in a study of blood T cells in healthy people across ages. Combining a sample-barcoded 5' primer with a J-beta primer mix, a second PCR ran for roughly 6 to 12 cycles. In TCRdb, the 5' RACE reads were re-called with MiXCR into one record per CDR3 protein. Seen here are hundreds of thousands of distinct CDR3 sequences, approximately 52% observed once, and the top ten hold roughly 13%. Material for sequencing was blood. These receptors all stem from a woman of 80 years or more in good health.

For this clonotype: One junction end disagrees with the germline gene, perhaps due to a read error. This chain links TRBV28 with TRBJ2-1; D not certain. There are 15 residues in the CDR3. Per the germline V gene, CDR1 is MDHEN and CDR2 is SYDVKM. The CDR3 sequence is CASSLKGLGYSEQFF. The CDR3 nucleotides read TGTGCCAGCAGTTTAAAGGGATTGGGGTACAGTGAGCAGTTCTTC.

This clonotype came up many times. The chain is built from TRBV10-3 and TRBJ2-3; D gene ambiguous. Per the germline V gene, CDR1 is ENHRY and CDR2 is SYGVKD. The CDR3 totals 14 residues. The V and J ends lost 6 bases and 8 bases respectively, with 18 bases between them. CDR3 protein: CAIRQALDRATQYF. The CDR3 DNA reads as TGTGCCATCAGGCAGGCTTTGGATCGGGCTACGCAGTATTTT.

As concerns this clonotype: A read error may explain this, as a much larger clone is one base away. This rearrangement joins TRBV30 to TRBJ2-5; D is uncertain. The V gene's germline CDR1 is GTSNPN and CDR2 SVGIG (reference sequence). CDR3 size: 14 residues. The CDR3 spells CAWGVGQIQETQYF. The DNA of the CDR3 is TGTGCCTGGGGTGTAGGGCAGATTCAAGAGACCCAGTACTTC.

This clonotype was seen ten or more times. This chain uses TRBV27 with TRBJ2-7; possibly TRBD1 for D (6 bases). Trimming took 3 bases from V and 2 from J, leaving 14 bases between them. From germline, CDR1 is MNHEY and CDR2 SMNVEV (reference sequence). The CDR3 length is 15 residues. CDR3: CASSLGGSGAYEQYF. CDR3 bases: TGTGCCAGCAGTTTGGGCGGATCAGGGGCCTACGAGCAGTACTTC.

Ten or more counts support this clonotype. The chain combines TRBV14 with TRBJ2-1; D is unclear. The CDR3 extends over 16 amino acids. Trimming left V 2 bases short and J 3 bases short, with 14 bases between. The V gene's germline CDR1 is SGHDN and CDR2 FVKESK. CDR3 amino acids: CASSQSVLNVYNEQFF. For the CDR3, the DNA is TGTGCCAGCAGCCAATCTGTTTTGAATGTCTACAATGAGCAGTTCTTC.

Here the CDR3 DNA reads TGTGCCAGCAGCTTGGTCCGACAGGTGTTGGGAACCGGGGAGCTGTTTTTT. Encoded protein: CASSLVRQVLGTGELFF. The chain is built from TRBV5-6 and TRBJ2-2; TRBD1 is a possible D gene (6 bases). V was pared by 0 bases and J by 5 bases, with 17 bases between. CDR1 and CDR2 (germline): SGHDT, YYEEEE. The CDR3 contains 17 residues. Looking up the rest from reference TRBV5-6 and TRBJ2-2 gives the full variable domain: DAGVTQSPTHLIKTRGQQVTLRCSPKSGHDTVSWYQQALGQGPQFIFQYYEEEERQRGNFPDRFSGHQFPNYSSELNVNALLLGDSALYLCASSLVRQVLGTGELFFGEGSRLTVL.

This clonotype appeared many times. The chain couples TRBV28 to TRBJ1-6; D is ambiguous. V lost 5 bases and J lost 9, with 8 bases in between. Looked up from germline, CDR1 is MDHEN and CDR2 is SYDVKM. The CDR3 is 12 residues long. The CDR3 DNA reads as TGTGCCAGCAGTCTGAGTTTTTCACCCCTCCACTTT. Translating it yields CASSLSFSPLHF.

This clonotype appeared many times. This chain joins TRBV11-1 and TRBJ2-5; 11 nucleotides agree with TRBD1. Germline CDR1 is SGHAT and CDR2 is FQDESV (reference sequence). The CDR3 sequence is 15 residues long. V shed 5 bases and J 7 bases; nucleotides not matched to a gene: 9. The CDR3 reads CASSPGQGASGTQYF. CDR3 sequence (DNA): TGTGCCAGCAGCCCTGGACAGGGGGCTTCGGGGACCCAGTACTTC.

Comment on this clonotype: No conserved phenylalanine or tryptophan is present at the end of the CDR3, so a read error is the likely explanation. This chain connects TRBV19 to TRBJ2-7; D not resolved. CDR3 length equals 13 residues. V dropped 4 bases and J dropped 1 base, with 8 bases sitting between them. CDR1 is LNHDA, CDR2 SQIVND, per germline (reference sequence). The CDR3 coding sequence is TGTGCCAGTAGTAAGTCGGTTTCCTACGAGCAGTACCTC. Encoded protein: CASSKSVSYEQYL.

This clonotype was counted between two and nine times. CDR3 nucleotide sequence: TGTGCCAGCAGTGACTTCCGTGCCTCCGGGGGCTACGAGCAGTACTTC. Its translation is CASSDFRASGGYEQYF. The chain recombines TRBV25-1 with TRBJ2-7; D may be TRBD2 (6 bases). The V gene's germline CDR1 is MGHDK and CDR2 SYGVNS. The CDR3 sequence is 16 residues long. V was clipped by 3 bases and J by 3 bases, with 18 bases between them.

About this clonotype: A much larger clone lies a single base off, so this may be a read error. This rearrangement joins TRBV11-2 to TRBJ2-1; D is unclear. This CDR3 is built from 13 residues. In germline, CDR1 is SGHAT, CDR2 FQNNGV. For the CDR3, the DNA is TGTGCCAACAGCTTATTGGCGTACAATGAGCAGTTCTTC. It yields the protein CANSLLAYNEQFF.

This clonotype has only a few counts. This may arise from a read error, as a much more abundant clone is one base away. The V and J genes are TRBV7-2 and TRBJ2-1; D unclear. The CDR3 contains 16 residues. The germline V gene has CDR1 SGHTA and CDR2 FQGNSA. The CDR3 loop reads CASGLFPRAIYNEQFF. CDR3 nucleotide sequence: TGTGCCAGCGGCTTATTTCCAAGGGCAATTTACAATGAGCAGTTCTTC.

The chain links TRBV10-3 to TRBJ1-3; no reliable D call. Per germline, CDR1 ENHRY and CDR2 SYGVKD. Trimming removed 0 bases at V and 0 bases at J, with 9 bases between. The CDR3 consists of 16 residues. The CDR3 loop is CAISESPGASGNTIYF. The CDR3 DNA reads TGTGCCATCAGTGAGTCGCCAGGTGCCTCTGGAAACACCATATATTTT.

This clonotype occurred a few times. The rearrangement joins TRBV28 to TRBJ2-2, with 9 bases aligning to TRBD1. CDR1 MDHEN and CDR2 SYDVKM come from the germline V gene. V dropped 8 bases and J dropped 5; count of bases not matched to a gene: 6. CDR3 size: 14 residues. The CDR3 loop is CASGLGQGTGELFF. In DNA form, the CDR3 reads TGTGCCAGCGGCCTTGGACAGGGGACCGGGGAGCTGTTTTTT.

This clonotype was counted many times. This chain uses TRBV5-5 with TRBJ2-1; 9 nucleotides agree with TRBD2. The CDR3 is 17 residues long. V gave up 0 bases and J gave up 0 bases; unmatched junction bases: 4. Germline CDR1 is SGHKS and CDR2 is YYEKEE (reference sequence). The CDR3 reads CASSLGLAGTSYNEQFF. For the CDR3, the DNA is TGTGCCAGCAGCTTGGGGCTAGCGGGGACCTCCTACAATGAGCAGTTCTTC.

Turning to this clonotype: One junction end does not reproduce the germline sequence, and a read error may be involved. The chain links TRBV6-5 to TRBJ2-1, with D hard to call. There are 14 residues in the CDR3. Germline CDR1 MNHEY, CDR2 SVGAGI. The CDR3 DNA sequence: TGTGCCGGCAGCCGCCTAAACCCCTACAGTGAGCAGTTCTTC. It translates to CAGSRLNPYSEQFF.

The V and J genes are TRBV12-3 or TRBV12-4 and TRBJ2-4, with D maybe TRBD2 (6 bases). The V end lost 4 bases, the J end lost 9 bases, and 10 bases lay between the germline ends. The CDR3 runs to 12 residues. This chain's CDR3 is CASSWGVAIQYF. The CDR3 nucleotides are TGTGCCAGCAGTTGGGGGGTGGCCATTCAGTACTTC.

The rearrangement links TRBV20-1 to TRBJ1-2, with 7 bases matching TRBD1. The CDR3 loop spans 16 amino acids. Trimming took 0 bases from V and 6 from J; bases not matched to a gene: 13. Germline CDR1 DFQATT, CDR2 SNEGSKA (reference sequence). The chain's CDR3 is CSARDAGWQGDHGYTF. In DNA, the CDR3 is TGCAGTGCTAGAGATGCGGGGTGGCAGGGGGACCATGGCTACACCTTC.

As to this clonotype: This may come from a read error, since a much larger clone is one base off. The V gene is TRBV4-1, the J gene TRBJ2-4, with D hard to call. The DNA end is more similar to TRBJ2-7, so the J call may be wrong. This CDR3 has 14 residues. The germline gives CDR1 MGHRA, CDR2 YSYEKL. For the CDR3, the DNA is TGCGCCAGCAGCCAAGAACGCTCCTCCAACGAGCAGTACTTC. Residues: CASSQERSSNEQYF.

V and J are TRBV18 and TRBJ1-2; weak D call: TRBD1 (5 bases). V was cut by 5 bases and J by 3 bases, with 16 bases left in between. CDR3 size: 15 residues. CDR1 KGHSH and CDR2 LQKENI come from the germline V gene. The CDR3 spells CASSAGGQGYYGYTF. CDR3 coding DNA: TGTGCCAGCTCAGCCGGTGGGCAGGGTTACTATGGCTACACCTTC. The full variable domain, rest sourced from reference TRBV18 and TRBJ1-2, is NAGVMQNPRHLVRRRGQEARLRCSPMKGHSHVYWYRQLPEEGLKFMVYLQKENIIDESGMPKERFSAEFPKEGPSILRIQQVVRGDSAAYFCASSAGGQGYYGYTFGSGTRLTVV.

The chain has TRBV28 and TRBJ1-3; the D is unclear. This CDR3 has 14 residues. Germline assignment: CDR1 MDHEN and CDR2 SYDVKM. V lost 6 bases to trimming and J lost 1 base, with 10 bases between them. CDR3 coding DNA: TGTGCCAGCAGGACTGGGTTATCTGGAAACACCATATATTTT. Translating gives CASRTGLSGNTIYF.

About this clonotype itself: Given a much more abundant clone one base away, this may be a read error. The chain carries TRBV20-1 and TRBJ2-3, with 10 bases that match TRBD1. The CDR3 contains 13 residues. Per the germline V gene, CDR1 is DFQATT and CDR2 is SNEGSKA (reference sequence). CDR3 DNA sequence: TGCAGTACTAGAAGGGACAGGGGAGATACGCAGTATTTT. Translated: CSTRRDRGDTQYF.

The CDR3 region is CASGTSGRFLPYEQYF. The CDR3 nucleotides are TGTGCCAGCGGGACTAGCGGGAGGTTCCTCCCCTACGAGCAGTACTTC. The chain has TRBV28 and TRBJ2-7; 15 positions match TRBD2. The CDR3 contains 16 residues. With V trimmed by 8 bases and J by 2 bases, 7 bases remained unmatched. Per the germline V gene, CDR1 is MDHEN and CDR2 is SYDVKM.

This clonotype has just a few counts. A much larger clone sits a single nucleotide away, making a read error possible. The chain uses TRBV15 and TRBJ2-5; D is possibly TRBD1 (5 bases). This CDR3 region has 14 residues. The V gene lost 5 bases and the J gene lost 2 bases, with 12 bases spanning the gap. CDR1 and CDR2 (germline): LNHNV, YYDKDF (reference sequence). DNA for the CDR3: TGTGCCACCAGCCCCGTGACAGTTCAAGAGACCCAGTACTTC. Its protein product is CATSPVTVQETQYF.

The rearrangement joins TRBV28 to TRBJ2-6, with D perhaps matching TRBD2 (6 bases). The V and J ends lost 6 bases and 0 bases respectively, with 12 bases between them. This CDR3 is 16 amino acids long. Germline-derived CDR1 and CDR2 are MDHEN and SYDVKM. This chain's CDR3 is CASRSGGPSGANVLTF. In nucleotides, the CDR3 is TGTGCCAGCAGATCCGGAGGGCCCTCTGGGGCCAACGTCCTGACTTTC.

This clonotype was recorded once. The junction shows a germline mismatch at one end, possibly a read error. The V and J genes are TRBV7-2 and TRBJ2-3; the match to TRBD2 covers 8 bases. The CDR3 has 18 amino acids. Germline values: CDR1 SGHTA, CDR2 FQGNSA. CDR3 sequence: CAGSLYMAGGGITDTQYF. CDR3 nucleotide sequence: TGTGCCGGCAGCTTATATATGGCGGGAGGAGGAATCACAGATACGCAGTATTTT. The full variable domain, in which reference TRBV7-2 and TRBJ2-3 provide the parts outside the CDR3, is GAGVSQSPSNKVTEKGKDVELRCDPISGHTALYWYRQSLGQGLEFLIYFQGNSAPDKSGLPSDRFSAERTGGSVSTLTIQRTQQEDSAVYLCAGSLYMAGGGITDTQYFGPGTRLTVL.

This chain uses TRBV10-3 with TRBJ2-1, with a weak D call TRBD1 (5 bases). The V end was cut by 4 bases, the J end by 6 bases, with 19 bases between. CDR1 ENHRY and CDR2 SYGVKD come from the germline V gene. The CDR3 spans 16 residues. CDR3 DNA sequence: TGTGCCATCAGTGCCCACGGCAGGGTGAATTTCAATGAGCAGTTCTTC. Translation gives CAISAHGRVNFNEQFF.

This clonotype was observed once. The CDR3 sequence: CASSFRQENNEQFF. DNA for the CDR3: TGTGCCAGCAGTTTCCGACAGGAGAACAATGAGCAGTTCTTC. V is TRBV6-6 and J is TRBJ2-1, with D perhaps TRBD1 (6 bases). This CDR3 contains 14 residues. Germline CDR1 MNHNY, CDR2 SVGAGI (reference sequence). V was cut by 4 bases and J by 5 bases, with 12 bases left in between.

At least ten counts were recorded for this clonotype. In DNA, the CDR3 is TGTGCCAGCAGCTTATTCGCCGGGACAGGGGGTATGAATGAGCAGTTCTTC. It specifies CASSLFAGTGGMNEQFF. The J gene is TRBJ2-1, the V gene TRBV7-3; TRBD1 matches at 11 bases. Germline V gene lookup returns CDR1 SGHTA and CDR2 FQGTGA. The CDR3 is made up of 17 amino acids. With V trimmed by 2 bases and J by 7 bases, 10 bases remained unmatched.

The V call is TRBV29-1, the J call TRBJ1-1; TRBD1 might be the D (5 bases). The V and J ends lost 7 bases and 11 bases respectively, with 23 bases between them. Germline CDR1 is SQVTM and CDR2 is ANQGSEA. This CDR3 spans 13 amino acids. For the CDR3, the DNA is TGCAGCGCCCAACCGCCAGGGCCCGGGACGGCTTTCTTT. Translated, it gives CSAQPPGPGTAFF.